The source of this T cell receptor (beta chain) is a study of cytomegalovirus exposure and HLA in healthy donors. Study information: The 130 or so validation repertoires, a later analysis reported, used the same platform as the roughly 660 repertoires from the first cohort. Broader study findings: Cytomegalovirus status was reportedly diagnosed by the classifier with high sensitivity and specificity. The study flagged some 170 TCR beta chains as cytomegalovirus-associated. In vitro confirmation showed three CMV-associated chains to be CMV antigen specific.

The V end lost 5 bases, the J end lost 5 bases, and 6 bases lay between the germline ends. The CDR3 runs 11 residues. The germline V gene has CDR1 LGHNT and CDR2 FRNRAP. Method: immunoSEQ multiplex PCR; TCRdb's copy keeps in-frame clones and lacks some. The sample lists tens of thousands of clones; roughly 92% were seen once. Concerning this clone: Antigen specificity is unknown.

Sequencing was done on a sample of PBMCs. The clonotype originates from a young woman in good health and CMV-seropositive. This rearrangement joins TRBV12-5 to TRBJ2-5, with D uncertain. CDR3 DNA: TGTGCTAGTGGTACGAGGGAGACCCAGTACTTC. Translating gives CASGTRETQYF.